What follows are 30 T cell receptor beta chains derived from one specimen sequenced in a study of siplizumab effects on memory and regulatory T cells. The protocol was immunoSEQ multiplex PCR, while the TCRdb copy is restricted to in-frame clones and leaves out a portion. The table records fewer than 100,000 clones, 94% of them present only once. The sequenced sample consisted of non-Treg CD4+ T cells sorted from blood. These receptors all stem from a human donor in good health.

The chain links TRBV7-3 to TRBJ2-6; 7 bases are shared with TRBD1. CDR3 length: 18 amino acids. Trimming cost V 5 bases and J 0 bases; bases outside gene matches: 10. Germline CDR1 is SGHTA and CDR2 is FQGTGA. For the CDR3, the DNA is TGTGCCAGCAGCCCCACAGGGACAGCTAACTCTGGGGCCAACGTCCTGACTTTC. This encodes CASSPTGTANSGANVLTF.

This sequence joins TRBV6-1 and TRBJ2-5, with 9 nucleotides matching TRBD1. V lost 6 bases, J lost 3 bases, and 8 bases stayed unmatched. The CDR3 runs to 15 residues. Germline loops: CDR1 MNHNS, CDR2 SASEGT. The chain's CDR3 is CASSPGTGRKETQYF. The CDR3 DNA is TGTGCCAGCAGCCCAGGGACAGGGAGGAAAGAGACCCAGTACTTC.

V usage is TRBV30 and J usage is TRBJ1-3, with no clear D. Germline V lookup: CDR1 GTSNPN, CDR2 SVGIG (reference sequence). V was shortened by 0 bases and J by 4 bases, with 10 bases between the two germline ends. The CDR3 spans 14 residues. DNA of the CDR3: TGTGCCTGGAGTGTGCCCCCACGCGGAAACACCATATATTTT. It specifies CAWSVPPRGNTIYF. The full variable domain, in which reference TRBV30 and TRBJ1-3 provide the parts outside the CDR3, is SQTIHQWPATLVQPVGSPLSLECTVEGTSNPNLYWYRQAAGRGLQLLFYSVGIGQISSEVPQNLSASRPQDRQFILSSKKLLLSDSGFYLCAWSVPPRGNTIYFGEGSWLTVV.

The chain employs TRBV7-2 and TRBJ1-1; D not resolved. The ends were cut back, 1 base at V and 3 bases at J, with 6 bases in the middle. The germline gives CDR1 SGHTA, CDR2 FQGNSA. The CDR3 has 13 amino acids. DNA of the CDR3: TGTGCCAGCAGCTTAGTTCAGGACACTGAAGCTTTCTTT. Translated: CASSLVQDTEAFF.

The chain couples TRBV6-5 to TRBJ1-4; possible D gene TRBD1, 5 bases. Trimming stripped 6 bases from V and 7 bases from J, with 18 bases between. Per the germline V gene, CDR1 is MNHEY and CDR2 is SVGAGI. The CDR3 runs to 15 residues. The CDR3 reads CASSPSRGVGEKLFF. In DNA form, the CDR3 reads TGTGCCAGCAGCCCCAGTCGGGGGGTGGGTGAAAAACTGTTTTTT.

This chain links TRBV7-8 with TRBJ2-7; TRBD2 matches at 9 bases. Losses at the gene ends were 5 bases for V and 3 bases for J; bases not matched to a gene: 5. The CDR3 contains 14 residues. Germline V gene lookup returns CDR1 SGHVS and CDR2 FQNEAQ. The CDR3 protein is CASSLSGRNYEQYF. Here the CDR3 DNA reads TGTGCCAGCAGCCTTAGCGGGAGAAACTACGAGCAGTACTTC.

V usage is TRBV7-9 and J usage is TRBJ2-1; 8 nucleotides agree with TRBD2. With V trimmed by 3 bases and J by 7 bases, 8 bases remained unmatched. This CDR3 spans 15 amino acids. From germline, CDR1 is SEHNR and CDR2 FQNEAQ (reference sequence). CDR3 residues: CASSLSSGGLNEQFF. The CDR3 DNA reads TGTGCCAGCAGCTTGAGTTCGGGGGGGCTTAATGAGCAGTTCTTC.

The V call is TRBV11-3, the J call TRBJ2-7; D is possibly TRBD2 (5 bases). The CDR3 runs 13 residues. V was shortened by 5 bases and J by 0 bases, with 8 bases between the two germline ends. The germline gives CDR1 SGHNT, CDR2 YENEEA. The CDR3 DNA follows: TGTGCCAGCAGCCGGACTGTCTCCTACGAGCAGTACTTC. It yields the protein CASSRTVSYEQYF.

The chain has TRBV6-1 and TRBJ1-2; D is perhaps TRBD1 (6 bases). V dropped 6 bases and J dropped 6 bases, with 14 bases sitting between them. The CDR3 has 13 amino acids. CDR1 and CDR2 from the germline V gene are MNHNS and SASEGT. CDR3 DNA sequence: TGTGCCAGCAGGGGGGAGCAGGGGAATGGCTACACCTTC. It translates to CASRGEQGNGYTF.

In nucleotides, the CDR3 is TGTGCCAGCAGCCCAACTAGCGGGAAGACCCAGTACTTC. Amino acid sequence: CASSPTSGKTQYF. The chain carries TRBV7-2 and TRBJ2-5; TRBD2 matches 10 bases. Germline CDR1 SGHTA, CDR2 FQGNSA. J gave up 6 bases and V 5 bases, and 3 bases lay outside the gene matches. CDR3 length: 13 amino acids.

The CDR3 region has the DNA TGCGCCAGCAAAGGTGTCGGGACAGGGAACACTGAAGCTTTCTTT. It encodes CASKGVGTGNTEAFF. The chain employs TRBV5-1 and TRBJ1-1; TRBD1 matches at 8 bases. This CDR3 contains 15 residues. The ends lost 6 bases at V and 1 base at J; junction bases unmatched: 8. Germline CDR1 is SGHRS and CDR2 is YFSETQ.

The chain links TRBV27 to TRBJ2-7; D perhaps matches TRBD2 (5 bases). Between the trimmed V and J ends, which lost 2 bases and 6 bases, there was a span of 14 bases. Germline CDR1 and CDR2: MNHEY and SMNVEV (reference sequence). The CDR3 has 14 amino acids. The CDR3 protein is CASSLGGVRGEQYF. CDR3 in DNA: TGTGCCAGCAGTTTAGGAGGCGTTCGGGGCGAGCAGTACTTC.

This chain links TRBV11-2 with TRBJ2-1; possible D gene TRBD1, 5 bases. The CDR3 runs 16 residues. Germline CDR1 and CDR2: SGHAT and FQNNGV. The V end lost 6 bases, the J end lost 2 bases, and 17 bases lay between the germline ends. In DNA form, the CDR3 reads TGTGCCAGCAGGTCTCCCCTCAGGGAAGCCTACAATGAGCAGTTCTTC. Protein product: CASRSPLREAYNEQFF.

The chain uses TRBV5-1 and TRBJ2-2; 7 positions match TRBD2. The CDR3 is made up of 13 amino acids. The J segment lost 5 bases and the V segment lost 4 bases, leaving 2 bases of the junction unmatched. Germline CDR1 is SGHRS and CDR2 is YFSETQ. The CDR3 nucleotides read TGCGCCAGCAGCGGGACTATAACCGGGGAGCTGTTTTTT. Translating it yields CASSGTITGELFF.

The CDR3 bases are TGCGCCAGCAGCTTGTCGGGCGGGGGAAGGGAGCTGTTTTTT. This translates into CASSLSGGGRELFF. This chain connects TRBV5-1 to TRBJ2-2; 7 nucleotides agree with TRBD2. The CDR3 has 14 residues. The germline V gene encodes CDR1 SGHRS and CDR2 YFSETQ. The V segment lost 1 base and the J segment 9 bases; nucleotides outside the gene matches: 6.

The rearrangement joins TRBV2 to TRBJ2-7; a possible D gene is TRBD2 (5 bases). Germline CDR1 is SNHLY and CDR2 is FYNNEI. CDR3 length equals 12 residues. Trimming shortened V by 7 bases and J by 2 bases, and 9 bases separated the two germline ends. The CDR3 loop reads CASNGETYEQYF. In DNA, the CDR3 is TGTGCCAGCAACGGGGAAACCTACGAGCAGTACTTC.

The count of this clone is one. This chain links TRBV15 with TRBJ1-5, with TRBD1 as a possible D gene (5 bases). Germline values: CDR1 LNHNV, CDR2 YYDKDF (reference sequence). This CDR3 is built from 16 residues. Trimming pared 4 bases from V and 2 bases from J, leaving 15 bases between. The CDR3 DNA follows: TGTGCCACCAGCAATGGTGCCAGGGAGGGCAATCAGCCCCAGCATTTT. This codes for CATSNGAREGNQPQHF.

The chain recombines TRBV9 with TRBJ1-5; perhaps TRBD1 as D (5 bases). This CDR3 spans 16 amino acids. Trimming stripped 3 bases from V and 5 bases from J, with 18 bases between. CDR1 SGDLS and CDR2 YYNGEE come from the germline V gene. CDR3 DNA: TGTGCCAGCAGCGCGCCAAGGGGCACGGCCGATCAGCCCCAGCATTTT. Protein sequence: CASSAPRGTADQPQHF.

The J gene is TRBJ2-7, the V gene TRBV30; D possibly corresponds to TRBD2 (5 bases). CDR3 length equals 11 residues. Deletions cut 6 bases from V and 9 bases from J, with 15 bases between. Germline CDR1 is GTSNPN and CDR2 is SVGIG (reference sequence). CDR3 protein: CACSEAPRQYF. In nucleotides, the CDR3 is TGTGCCTGTTCGGAGGCCCCTCGGCAGTACTTC.

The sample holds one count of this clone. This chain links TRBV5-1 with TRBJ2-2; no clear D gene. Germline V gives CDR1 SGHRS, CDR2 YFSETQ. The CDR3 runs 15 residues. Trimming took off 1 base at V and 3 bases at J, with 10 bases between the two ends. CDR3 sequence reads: CASSLRSSDTGELFF. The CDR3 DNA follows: TGCGCCAGCAGCTTGAGGTCGTCCGACACCGGGGAGCTGTTTTTT.

CDR3: CAWSKNLYNEQFF. The CDR3 DNA sequence: TGTGCCTGGAGTAAGAACCTTTACAATGAGCAGTTCTTC. The V and J genes are TRBV30 and TRBJ2-1; unclear D gene. Per the germline V gene, CDR1 is GTSNPN and CDR2 is SVGIG (reference sequence). V dropped 2 bases and J dropped 4 bases, with 9 bases sitting between them. This CDR3 is built from 13 residues. The whole variable domain, filled in from reference TRBV30 and TRBJ2-1, reads SQTIHQWPATLVQPVGSPLSLECTVEGTSNPNLYWYRQAAGRGLQLLFYSVGIGQISSEVPQNLSASRPQDRQFILSSKKLLLSDSGFYLCAWSKNLYNEQFFGPGTRLTVL.

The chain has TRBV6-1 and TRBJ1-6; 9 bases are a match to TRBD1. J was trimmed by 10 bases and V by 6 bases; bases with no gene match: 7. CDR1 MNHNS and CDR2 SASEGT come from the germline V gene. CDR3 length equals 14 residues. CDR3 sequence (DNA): TGTGCCAGCAGGGGGACAGGGCATGACTCACCCCTCCACTTT. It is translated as CASRGTGHDSPLHF.

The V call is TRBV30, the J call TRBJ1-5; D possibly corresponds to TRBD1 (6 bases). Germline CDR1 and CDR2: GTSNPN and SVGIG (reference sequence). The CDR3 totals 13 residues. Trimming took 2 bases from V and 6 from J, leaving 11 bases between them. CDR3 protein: CAWSNRAIQPQHF. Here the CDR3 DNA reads TGTGCCTGGAGTAACAGGGCGATTCAGCCCCAGCATTTT. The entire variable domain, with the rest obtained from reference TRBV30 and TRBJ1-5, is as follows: SQTIHQWPATLVQPVGSPLSLECTVEGTSNPNLYWYRQAAGRGLQLLFYSVGIGQISSEVPQNLSASRPQDRQFILSSKKLLLSDSGFYLCAWSNRAIQPQHFGDGTRLSIL.

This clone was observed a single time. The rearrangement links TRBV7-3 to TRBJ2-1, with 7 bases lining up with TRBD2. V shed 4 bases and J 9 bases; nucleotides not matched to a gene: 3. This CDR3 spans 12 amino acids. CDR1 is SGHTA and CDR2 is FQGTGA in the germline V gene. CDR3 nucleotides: TGTGCCAGCAGCTCGGGGGGTTCTGAGCAGTTCTTC. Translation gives CASSSGGSEQFF.

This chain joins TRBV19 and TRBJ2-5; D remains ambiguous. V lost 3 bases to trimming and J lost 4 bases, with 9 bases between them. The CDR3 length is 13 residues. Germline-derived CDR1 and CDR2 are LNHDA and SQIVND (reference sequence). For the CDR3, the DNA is TGTGCCAGTAGTATCCCCGGGTTAGAGACCCAGTACTTC. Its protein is CASSIPGLETQYF.

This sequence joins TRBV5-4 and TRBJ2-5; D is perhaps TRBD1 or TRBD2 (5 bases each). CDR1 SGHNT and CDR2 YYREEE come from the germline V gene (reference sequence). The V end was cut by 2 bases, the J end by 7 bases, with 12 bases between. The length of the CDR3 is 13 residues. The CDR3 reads CASSFGQGATQYF. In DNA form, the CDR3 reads TGTGCCAGCAGCTTCGGCCAGGGAGCGACCCAGTACTTC.

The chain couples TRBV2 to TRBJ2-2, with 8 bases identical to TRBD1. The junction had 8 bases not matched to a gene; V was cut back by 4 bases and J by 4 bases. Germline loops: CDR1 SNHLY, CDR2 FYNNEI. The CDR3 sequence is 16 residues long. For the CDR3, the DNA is TGTGCCAGCAGTGCCGGTCAGGGGGCGCCCACCGGGGAGCTGTTTTTT. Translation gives CASSAGQGAPTGELFF.

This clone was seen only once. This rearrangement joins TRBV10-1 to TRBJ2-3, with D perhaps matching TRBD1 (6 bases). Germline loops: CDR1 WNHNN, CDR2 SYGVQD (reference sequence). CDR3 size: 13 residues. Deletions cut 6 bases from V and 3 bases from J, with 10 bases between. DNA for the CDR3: TGCGCCAGCAGCCCCGGACAGACAGATACGCAGTATTTT. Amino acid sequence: CASSPGQTDTQYF.

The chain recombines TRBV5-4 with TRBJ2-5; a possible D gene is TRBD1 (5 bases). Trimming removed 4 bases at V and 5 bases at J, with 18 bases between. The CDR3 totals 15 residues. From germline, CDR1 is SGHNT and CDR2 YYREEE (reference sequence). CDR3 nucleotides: TGTGCCAGCAGCCCGACTTCGGACATTAGGGAGACCCAGTACTTC. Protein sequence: CASSPTSDIRETQYF.

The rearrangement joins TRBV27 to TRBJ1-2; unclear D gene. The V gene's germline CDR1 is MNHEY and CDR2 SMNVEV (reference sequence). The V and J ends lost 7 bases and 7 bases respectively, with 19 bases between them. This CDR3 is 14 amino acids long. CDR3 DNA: TGTGCCAGCACGCCAAAGGGATACCGGCGTGGCTACACCTTC. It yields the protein CASTPKGYRRGYTF.